This T cell receptor beta chain was retrieved from a study of blood T cell repertoires in COVID-19. Looking at the study overall: Acute and convalescent COVID-19 samples came from the United States, Italy and Spain. Nucleic acid was either cDNA or gDNA, and it came from T cells, B-cell-depleted T cells, or PBMCs.

The CDR3 has 14 residues. From germline, CDR1 is SGHDT and CDR2 YYEEEE. Trimming shortened V by 1 base and J by 11 bases, and 16 bases separated the two germline ends. How the authors handled the data: Scientists estimated how many nucleated cells there were by amplifying reference gene primers. The data were produced by immunoSEQ multiplex PCR, yet TCRdb's version contains in-frame clones alone and is incomplete. V and J calls and clone size are those listed in that table; D and trimming were worked out from the DNA. Of about 240,000 clones listed, roughly 80% are singletons. This chain joins TRBV5-6 and TRBJ2-1; a possible D gene is TRBD2 (7 bases). Source material: peripheral blood. The receptor was isolated from a woman younger than 35 with acute or convalescent COVID-19. The CDR3 DNA reads TGTGCCAGCAGCTTGTTGGGGGAGGGGGACAAGCAGTTCTTC. Translating gives CASSLLGEGDKQFF.